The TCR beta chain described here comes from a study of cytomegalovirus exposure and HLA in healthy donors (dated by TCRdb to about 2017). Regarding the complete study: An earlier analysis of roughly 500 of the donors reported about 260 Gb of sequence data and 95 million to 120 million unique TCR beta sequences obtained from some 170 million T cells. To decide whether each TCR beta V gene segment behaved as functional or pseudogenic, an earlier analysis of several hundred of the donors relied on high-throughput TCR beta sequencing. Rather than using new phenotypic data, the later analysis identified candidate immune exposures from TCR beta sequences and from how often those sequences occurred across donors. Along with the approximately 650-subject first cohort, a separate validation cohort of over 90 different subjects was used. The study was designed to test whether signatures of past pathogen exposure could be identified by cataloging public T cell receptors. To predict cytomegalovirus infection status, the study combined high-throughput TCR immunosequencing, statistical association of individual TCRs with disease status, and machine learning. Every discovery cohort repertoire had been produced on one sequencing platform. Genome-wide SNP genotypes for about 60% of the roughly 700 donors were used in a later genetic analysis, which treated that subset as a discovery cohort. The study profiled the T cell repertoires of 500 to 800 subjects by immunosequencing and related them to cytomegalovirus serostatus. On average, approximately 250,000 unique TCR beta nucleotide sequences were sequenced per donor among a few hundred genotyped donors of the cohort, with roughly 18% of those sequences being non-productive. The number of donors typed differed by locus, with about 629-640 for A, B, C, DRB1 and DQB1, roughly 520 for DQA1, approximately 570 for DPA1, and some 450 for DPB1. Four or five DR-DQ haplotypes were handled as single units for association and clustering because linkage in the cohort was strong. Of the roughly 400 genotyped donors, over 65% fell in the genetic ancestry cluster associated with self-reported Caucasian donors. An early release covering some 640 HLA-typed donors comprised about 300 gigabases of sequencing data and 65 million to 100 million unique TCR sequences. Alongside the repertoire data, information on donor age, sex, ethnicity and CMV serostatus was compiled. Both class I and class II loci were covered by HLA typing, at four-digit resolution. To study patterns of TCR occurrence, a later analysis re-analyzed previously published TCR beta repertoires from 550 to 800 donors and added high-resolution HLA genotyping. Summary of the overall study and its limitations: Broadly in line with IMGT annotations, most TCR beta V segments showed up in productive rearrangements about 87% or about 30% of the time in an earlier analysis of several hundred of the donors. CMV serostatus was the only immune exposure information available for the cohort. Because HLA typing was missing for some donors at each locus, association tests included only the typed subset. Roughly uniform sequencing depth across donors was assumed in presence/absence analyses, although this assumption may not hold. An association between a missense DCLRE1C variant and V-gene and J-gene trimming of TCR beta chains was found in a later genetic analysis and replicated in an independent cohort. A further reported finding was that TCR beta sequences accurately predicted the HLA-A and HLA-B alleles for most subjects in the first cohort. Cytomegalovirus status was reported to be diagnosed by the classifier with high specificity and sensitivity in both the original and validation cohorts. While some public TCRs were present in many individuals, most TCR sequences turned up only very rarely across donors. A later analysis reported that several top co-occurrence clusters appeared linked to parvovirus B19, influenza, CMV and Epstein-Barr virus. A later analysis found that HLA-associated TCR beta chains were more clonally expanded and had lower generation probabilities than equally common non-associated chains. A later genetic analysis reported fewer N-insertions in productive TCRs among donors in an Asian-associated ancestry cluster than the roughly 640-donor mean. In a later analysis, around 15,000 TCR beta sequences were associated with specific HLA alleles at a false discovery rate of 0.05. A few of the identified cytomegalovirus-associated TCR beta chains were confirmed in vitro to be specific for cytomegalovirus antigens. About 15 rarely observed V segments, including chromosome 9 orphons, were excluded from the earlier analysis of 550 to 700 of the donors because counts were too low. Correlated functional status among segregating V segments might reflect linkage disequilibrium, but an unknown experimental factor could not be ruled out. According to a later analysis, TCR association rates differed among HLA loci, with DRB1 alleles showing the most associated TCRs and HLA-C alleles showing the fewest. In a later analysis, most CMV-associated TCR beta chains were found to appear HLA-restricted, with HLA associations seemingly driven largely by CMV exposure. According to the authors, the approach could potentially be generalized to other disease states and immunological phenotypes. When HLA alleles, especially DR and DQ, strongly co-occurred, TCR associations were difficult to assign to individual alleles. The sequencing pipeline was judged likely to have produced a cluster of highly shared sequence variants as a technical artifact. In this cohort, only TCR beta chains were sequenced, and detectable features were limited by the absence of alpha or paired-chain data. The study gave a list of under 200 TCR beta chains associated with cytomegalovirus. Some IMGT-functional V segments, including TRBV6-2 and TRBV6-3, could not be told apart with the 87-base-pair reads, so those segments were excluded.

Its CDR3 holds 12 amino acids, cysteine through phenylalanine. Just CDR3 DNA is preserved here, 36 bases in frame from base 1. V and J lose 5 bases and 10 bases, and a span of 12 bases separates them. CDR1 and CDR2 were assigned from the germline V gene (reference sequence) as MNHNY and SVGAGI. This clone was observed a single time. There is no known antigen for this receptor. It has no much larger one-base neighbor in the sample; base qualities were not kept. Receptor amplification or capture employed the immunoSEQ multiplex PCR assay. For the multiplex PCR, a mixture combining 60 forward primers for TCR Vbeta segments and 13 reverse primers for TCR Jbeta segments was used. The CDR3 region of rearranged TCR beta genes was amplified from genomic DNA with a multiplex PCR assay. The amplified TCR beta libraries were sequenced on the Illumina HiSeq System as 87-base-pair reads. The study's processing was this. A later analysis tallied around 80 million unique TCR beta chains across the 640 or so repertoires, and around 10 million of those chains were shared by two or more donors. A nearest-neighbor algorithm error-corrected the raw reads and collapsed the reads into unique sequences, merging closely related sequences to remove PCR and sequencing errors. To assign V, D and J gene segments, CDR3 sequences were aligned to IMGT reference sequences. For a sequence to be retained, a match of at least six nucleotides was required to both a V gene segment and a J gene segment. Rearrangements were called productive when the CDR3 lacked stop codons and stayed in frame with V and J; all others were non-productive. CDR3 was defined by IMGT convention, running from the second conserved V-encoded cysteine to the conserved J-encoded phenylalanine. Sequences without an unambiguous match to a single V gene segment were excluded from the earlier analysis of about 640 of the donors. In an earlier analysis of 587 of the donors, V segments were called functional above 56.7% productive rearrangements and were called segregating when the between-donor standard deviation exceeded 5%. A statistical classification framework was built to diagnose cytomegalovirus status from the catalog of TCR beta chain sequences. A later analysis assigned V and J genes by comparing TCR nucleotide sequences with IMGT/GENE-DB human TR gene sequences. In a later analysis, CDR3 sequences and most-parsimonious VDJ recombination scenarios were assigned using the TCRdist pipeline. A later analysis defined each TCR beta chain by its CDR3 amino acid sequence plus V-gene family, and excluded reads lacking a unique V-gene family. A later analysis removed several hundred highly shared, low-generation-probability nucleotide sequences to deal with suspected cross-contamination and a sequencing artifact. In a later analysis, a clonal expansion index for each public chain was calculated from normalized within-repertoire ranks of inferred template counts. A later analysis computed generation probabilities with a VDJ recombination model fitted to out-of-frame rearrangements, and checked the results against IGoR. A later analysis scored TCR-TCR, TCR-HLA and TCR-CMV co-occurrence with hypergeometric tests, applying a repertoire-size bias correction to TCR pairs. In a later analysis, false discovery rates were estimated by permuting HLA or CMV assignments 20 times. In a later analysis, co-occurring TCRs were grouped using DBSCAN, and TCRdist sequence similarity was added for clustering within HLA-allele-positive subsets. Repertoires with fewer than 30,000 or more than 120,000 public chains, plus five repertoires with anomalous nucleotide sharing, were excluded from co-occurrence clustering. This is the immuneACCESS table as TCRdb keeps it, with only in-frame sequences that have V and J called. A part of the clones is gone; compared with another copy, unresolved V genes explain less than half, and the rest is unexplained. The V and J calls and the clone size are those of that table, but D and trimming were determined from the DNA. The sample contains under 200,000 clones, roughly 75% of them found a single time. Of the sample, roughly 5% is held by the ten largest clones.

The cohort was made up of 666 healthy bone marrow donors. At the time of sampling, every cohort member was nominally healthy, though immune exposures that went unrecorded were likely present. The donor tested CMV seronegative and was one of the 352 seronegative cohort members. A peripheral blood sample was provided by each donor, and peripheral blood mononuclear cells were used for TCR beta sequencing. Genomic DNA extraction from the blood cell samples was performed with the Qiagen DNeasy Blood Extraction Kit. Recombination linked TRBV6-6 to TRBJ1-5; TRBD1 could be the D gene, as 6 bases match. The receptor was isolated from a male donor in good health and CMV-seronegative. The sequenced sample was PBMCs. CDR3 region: CASSTQGNPQHF. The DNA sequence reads TGTGCCAGCAGTACACAGGGTAACCCCCAGCATTTT.